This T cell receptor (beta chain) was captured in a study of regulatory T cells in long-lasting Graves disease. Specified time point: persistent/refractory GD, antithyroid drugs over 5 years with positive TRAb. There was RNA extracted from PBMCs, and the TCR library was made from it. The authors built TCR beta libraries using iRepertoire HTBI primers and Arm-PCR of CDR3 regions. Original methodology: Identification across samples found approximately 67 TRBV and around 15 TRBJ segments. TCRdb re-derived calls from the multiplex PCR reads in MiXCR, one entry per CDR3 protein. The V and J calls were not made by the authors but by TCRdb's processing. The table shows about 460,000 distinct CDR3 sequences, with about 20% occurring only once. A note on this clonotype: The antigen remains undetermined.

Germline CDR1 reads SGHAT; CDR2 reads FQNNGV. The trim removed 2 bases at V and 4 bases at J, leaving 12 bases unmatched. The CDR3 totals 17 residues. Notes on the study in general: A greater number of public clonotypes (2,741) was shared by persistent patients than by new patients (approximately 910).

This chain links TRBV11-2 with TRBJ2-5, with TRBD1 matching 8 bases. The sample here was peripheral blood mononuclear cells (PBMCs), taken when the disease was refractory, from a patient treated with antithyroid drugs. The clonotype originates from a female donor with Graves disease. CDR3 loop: CASSLLRGRGLGETQYF. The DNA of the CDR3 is TGTGCCAGCAGCTTACTAAGGGGCAGGGGGCTTGGAGAGACCCAGTACTTC.